Following are 23 T cell receptor beta chains from one sample sequenced in a study of regulatory T cells in long-lasting Graves disease. Building of the TCR beta libraries involved iRepertoire HTBI primers and Arm-PCR of CDR3 regions. TCRdb analysed the multiplex PCR reads with MiXCR anew, one entry per CDR3 protein. The top ten hold more than 8% of the sample, which has approximately 540,000 distinct CDR3 sequences, around 11% seen once. The time point: newly diagnosed GD, antithyroid drugs for less than 3 months. Construction of the TCR library relied on RNA isolated from PBMCs. These data were likewise used in another study, on T cells in Graves' hyperthyroidism and ophthalmopathy.

The sample consisted of peripheral blood mononuclear cells (PBMCs), taken at new diagnosis, from a patient treated with antithyroid drugs. The receptors stem from a young woman with Graves disease.

This clonotype occurred a few times. Since a much larger clone is just one base distant, this may be a read error. J is TRBJ1-2 and V is TRBV28, with D unclear. The CDR3 covers 13 residues. Germline V gene data show CDR1 as MDHEN and CDR2 as SYDVKM. CDR3 sequence (DNA): TGTGCCAGCAGACGACCTGGGATATATGGCTGCACCTTC. Translation gives CASRRPGIYGCTF.

This clonotype was seen repeatedly, ten times or more. This chain links TRBV7-7 with TRBJ2-5; TRBD2 is a possible D gene (5 bases). V was clipped by 1 base and J by 3 bases, with 12 bases between them. Germline V lookup: CDR1 SSHAT, CDR2 FNYEAQ (reference sequence). This CDR3 comprises 15 residues. The CDR3 nucleotides are TGTGCCAGCAGCTTAGGGTGGACTGGTGAAGAGACCCAGTACTTC. Its translation is CASSLGWTGEETQYF. Full variable domain (missing parts from reference TRBV7-7 and TRBJ2-5): GAGVSQSPRYKVTKRGQDVTLRCDPISSHATLYWYQQALGQGPEFLTYFNYEAQPDKSGLPSDRFSAERPEGSISTLTIQRTEQRDSAMYRCASSLGWTGEETQYFGPGTRLLVL.

This clonotype has ten or more counts. The gene calls are TRBV27 and TRBJ1-6; D gene ambiguous. V shed 8 bases and J shed 5 bases, with 13 bases lying between them. Germline V gene sequence: CDR1 MNHEY, CDR2 SMNVEV (reference sequence). This CDR3 has 14 residues. The CDR3 spells CASGGRADNSPLHF. The DNA of the CDR3 is TGTGCCAGCGGTGGTAGGGCAGATAATTCACCCCTCCACTTT.

This clonotype was seen ten or more times. The chain recombines TRBV5-1 with TRBJ2-7, with a tentative D call TRBD1 (6 bases). Germline V CDR1 and CDR2: SGHRS, YFSETQ. V lost 4 bases and J lost 6, with 14 bases in between. The CDR3 runs 13 residues. The CDR3 spells CASSLPGQAEQYF. CDR3 bases: TGCGCCAGCAGCCTCCCGGGACAAGCCGAGCAGTACTTC.

This clonotype was picked up a small number of times. The rearrangement uses TRBV19 and TRBJ1-4; D possibly corresponds to TRBD1 (5 bases). From germline, CDR1 is LNHDA and CDR2 SQIVND (reference sequence). This CDR3 is built from 14 residues. The V gene lost 5 bases and the J gene lost 3 bases, with 10 bases spanning the gap. CDR3 residues: CASSPLGANEKLFF. CDR3 DNA: TGTGCCAGTAGTCCTCTAGGGGCTAATGAAAAACTGTTTTTT.

This clonotype was observed at least ten times. One end of the junction varies from germline; a read error may be responsible. V usage is TRBV5-1 and J usage is TRBJ1-4; D not resolved. This CDR3 contains 14 residues. Looked up from germline, CDR1 is SGHRS and CDR2 is YFSETQ. The CDR3 DNA follows: TGTGCCAGCAGCTTGGACGGGGATTTGGGGAAACTGTTTTTT. Protein product: CASSLDGDLGKLFF.

In this sample, this clonotype turned up a few times. The chain has TRBV20-1 and TRBJ2-1, with 12 bases identical to TRBD2. J gave up 8 bases and V 6 bases, and 17 bases lay outside the gene matches. The CDR3 consists of 17 residues. CDR1 and CDR2 (germline): DFQATT, SNEGSKA (reference sequence). This CDR3 is CSAEAPRASGRDHEQFF. The CDR3 DNA sequence: TGCAGTGCAGAGGCCCCCAGGGCTAGCGGGAGGGACCATGAGCAGTTCTTC.

The chain joins TRBV4-2 to TRBJ2-4; tentative D call: TRBD2 (5 bases). This CDR3 region has 15 residues. Trimming left V 0 bases short and J 10 bases short, with 16 bases between. Germline CDR1 is LGHNA and CDR2 is YNFKEQ. The CDR3 loop is CASSQDSDSRWIQYF. Here the CDR3 DNA reads TGTGCCAGCAGCCAAGATTCGGACTCCAGATGGATTCAGTACTTC.

The chain has TRBV27 and TRBJ2-1, with 9 bases identical to TRBD2. Germline CDR1 is MNHEY and CDR2 is SMNVEV (reference sequence). V trimming: 0 bases; J trimming: 6 bases; junction bases outside the gene matches: 9. CDR3 size: 17 residues. The CDR3 loop is CASSLSVPGLATNEQFF. In DNA form, the CDR3 reads TGTGCCAGCAGTTTATCTGTCCCGGGACTAGCAACCAATGAGCAGTTCTTC.

With regard to this clonotype: A read error is possible here, since a much larger clone lies one base away. This chain joins TRBV6-1 and TRBJ2-2; D gene uncertain. The germline gives CDR1 MNHNS, CDR2 SASEGT. The length of the CDR3 is 16 residues. For the CDR3, the DNA is TGTGTCAGCAGTGAAGTAGAACTACTGAACACCGGGGAGCTGTTTTTT. The encoded protein is CVSSEVELLNTGELFF.

This clonotype was observed many times. The rearrangement links TRBV11-2 to TRBJ2-1; D gene ambiguous. The CDR3 extends over 11 amino acids. V was trimmed by 5 bases and J by 8 bases, leaving 7 bases between them. The germline V gene has CDR1 SGHAT and CDR2 FQNNGV. The CDR3 nucleotides read TGTGCCAGCAGCCCTGGGCATGAGCAGTTCTTC. The encoded protein is CASSPGHEQFF. Filled out from reference TRBV11-2 and TRBJ2-1, the complete variable domain reads EAGVAQSPRYKIIEKRQSVAFWCNPISGHATLYWYQQILGQGPKLLIQFQNNGVVDDSQLPKDRFSAERLKGVDSTLKIQPAKLEDSAVYLCASSPGHEQFFGPGTRLTVL.

The chain has TRBV25-1 and TRBJ2-7; possibly TRBD2 for D (7 bases). The V end was cut by 9 bases, the J end by 3 bases, with 18 bases between. Germline CDR1 reads MGHDK; CDR2 reads SYGVNS. CDR3 length: 14 amino acids. The CDR3 sequence is CARGGVTEHYEQYF. The CDR3 nucleotides read TGTGCCAGAGGGGGGGTGACAGAACACTACGAGCAGTACTTC.

This clonotype was seen many times. CDR3 bases: TGTGCCAGCAGTCCTAGGACTATTCGGAACGAGCAGTACTTC. It yields the protein CASSPRTIRNEQYF. V and J are TRBV27 and TRBJ2-7, with D possibly being TRBD2 (6 bases). Per the germline V gene, CDR1 is MNHEY and CDR2 is SMNVEV (reference sequence). The V gene lost 5 bases and the J gene lost 5 bases, with 16 bases spanning the gap. The CDR3 spans 14 residues.

This clonotype was recorded many times. The rearrangement joins TRBV6-2 or TRBV6-3 to TRBJ2-1; D ambiguous. Trimming removed 0 bases at V and 6 bases at J, with 6 bases between. Germline loops: CDR1 MNHEY, CDR2 SVGEGT. The CDR3 runs 13 residues. The CDR3 loop is CASSYSNGNEQFF. In nucleotides, the CDR3 is TGTGCCAGCAGTTACTCGAACGGCAATGAGCAGTTCTTC.

This clonotype was seen ten or more times. V gene TRBV7-9 combines with J gene TRBJ1-1; 8 bases match TRBD1. The ends lost 5 bases at V and 5 bases at J; junction bases unmatched: 10. The CDR3 totals 15 residues. From germline, CDR1 is SEHNR and CDR2 FQNEAQ (reference sequence). CDR3 bases: TGTGCCAGCAGCACCCGTCCCGGGACAGGTACTGAAGCTTTCTTT. Residues: CASSTRPGTGTEAFF.

With regard to this clonotype: With a much larger clone just one base away, this may be a read error. The missing conserved phenylalanine or tryptophan at the end of this CDR3 makes a read error likely. The rearrangement joins TRBV2 to TRBJ2-1, with 7 bases lining up with TRBD2. The CDR3 has 15 amino acids. The germline CDR1 and CDR2 sequences are SNHLY and FYNNEI. V trimming: 3 bases; J trimming: 3 bases; junction bases outside the gene matches: 5. The CDR3, as DNA: TGTGCCAGCAGTGATCCCAGCGGGGTCTACAATGAGCAGTTCCTC. It specifies CASSDPSGVYNEQFL.

Notes on this clonotype: An end of the junction differs from the germline gene, which may be a read error. V and J are TRBV28 and TRBJ1-1, with D possibly TRBD1 on 5 matching bases. In germline, CDR1 is MDHEN, CDR2 SYDVKM. The CDR3 runs 18 residues. The CDR3 region has the DNA TGTGCCAGCAGCATTTGGGGGTCGGGGGTTAGGAGGAACACTAAAGCTTTCTTT. Protein: CASSIWGSGVRRNTKAFF.

The chain is built from TRBV12-3 or TRBV12-4 and TRBJ1-2, with TRBD1 identical over 8 bases. The V gene end was trimmed by 4 bases and the J gene end by 2 bases; junction bases not matched to a gene: 15. CDR3 length: 18 amino acids. In DNA form, the CDR3 reads TGTGCCAGCAGTTCATACGCGATCCGGACAGGGTCAAACTATGGCTACACCTTC. Translating it yields CASSSYAIRTGSNYGYTF.

The chain combines TRBV10-3 with TRBJ1-5; D not certain. This CDR3 region has 14 residues. Germline CDR1 ENHRY, CDR2 SYGVKD. Deletions cut 2 bases from V and 0 bases from J, with 5 bases between. The CDR3, as DNA: TGTGCCATCAGTGAGGGCTTTAGCAATCAGCCCCAGCATTTT. Protein sequence: CAISEGFSNQPQHF.

The rearrangement joins TRBV5-1 to TRBJ1-5; TRBD1 is a possible D gene (6 bases). V was clipped by 6 bases and J by 10 bases, with 17 bases between them. This CDR3 region has 13 residues. Germline loops: CDR1 SGHRS, CDR2 YFSETQ. CDR3 nucleotides: TGCGCCAGCAAACCAGGGGAGGCGGGACCCCAGCATTTT. It is translated as CASKPGEAGPQHF.

This clonotype was seen many times. The rearrangement links TRBV7-2 to TRBJ2-3; D is ambiguous. V was clipped by 2 bases and J by 1 base, with 13 bases between them. Germline V lookup: CDR1 SGHTA, CDR2 FQGNSA. The CDR3 runs to 16 residues. In DNA form, the CDR3 reads TGTGCCAGCAGCTTATACGGCGGAATACGCACAGATACGCAGTATTTT. Residues: CASSLYGGIRTDTQYF. The variable domain in full, with the rest retrieved from reference TRBV7-2 and TRBJ2-3, is GAGVSQSPSNKVTEKGKDVELRCDPISGHTALYWYRQSLGQGLEFLIYFQGNSAPDKSGLPSDRFSAERTGGSVSTLTIQRTQQEDSAVYLCASSLYGGIRTDTQYFGPGTRLTVL.

The gene calls are TRBV27 and TRBJ2-1; 7 positions agree with TRBD2. V shed 1 base, J shed 7 bases, and the junction held 7 bases outside the gene matches. The CDR3 has 15 amino acids. The V gene's germline CDR1 is MNHEY and CDR2 SMNVEV (reference sequence). This CDR3 reads CASSLWAGVGNEQFF. As DNA, the CDR3 is TGTGCCAGCAGTTTATGGGCGGGAGTAGGAAATGAGCAGTTCTTC.

A few counts support this clonotype. This rearrangement joins TRBV5-1 to TRBJ1-3, with D perhaps matching TRBD1 (5 bases). The CDR3 spans 15 residues. The V and J ends lost 3 bases and 4 bases respectively, with 14 bases between them. Germline V gene sequence: CDR1 SGHRS, CDR2 YFSETQ. The CDR3: CASSSAGNRGNTIYF. CDR3 nucleotide sequence: TGCGCCAGCAGCTCAGCAGGGAATAGAGGAAACACCATATATTTT. Filled out from reference TRBV5-1 and TRBJ1-3, the complete variable domain reads KAGVTQTPRYLIKTRGQQVTLSCSPISGHRSVSWYQQTPGQGLQFLFEYFSETQRNKGNFPGRFSGRQFSNSRSEMNVSTLELGDSALYLCASSSAGNRGNTIYFGEGSWLTVV.